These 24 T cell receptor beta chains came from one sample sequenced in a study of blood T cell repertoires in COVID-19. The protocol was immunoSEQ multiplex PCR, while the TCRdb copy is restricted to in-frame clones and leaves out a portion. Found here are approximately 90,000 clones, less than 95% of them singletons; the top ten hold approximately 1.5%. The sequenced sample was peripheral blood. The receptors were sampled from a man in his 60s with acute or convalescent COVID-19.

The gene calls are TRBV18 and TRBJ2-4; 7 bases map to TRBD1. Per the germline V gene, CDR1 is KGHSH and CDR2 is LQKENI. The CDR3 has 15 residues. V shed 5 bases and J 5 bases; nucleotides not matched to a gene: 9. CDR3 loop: CASSFQQGLQNIQYF. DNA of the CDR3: TGTGCCAGCTCATTTCAACAGGGGCTTCAAAACATTCAGTACTTC.

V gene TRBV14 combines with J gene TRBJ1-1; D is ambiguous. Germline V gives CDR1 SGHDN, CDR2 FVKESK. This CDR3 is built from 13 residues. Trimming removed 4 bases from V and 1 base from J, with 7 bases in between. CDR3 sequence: CASSRSGNTEAFF. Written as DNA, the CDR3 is TGTGCCAGCAGCCGCTCGGGGAACACTGAAGCTTTCTTT. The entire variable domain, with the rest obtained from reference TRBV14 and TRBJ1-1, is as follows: EAGVTQFPSHSVIEKGQTVTLRCDPISGHDNLYWYRRVMGKEIKFLLHFVKESKQDESGMPNNRFLAERTGGTYSTLKVQPAELEDSGVYFCASSRSGNTEAFFGQGTRLTVV.

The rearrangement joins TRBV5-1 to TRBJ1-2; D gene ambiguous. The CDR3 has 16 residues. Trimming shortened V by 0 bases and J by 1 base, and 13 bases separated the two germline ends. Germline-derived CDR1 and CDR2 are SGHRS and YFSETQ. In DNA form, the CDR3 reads TGCGCCAGCAGCTTGGGAACGGTAGATTATAACTATGGCTACACCTTC. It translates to CASSLGTVDYNYGYTF.

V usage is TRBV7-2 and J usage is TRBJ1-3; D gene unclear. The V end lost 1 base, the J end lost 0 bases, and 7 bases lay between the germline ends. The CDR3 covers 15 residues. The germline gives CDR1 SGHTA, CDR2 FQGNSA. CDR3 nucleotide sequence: TGTGCCAGCAGCTTAGGGCCCTTCTCTGGAAACACCATATATTTT. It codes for CASSLGPFSGNTIYF. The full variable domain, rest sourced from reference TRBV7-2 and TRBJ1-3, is GAGVSQSPSNKVTEKGKDVELRCDPISGHTALYWYRQSLGQGLEFLIYFQGNSAPDKSGLPSDRFSAERTGGSVSTLTIQRTQQEDSAVYLCASSLGPFSGNTIYFGEGSWLTVV.

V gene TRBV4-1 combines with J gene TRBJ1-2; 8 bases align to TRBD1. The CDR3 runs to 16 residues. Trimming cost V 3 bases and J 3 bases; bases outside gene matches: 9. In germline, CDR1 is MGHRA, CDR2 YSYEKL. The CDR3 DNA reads TGCGCCAGCAGCCAGGGGGGGCAGGGGGCAGACTATGGCTACACCTTC. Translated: CASSQGGQGADYGYTF.

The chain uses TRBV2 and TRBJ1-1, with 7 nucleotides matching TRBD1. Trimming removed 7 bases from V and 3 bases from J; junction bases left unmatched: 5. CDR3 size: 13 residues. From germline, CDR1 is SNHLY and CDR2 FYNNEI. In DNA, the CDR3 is TGTGCCAGCAAGCAGGGGGGAGACACTGAAGCTTTCTTT. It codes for CASKQGGDTEAFF. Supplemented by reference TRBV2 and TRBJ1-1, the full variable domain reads EPEVTQTPSHQVTQMGQEVILRCVPISNHLYFYWYRQILGQKVEFLVSFYNNEISEKSEIFDDQFSVERPDGSNFTLKIRSTKLEDSAMYFCASKQGGDTEAFFGQGTRLTVV.

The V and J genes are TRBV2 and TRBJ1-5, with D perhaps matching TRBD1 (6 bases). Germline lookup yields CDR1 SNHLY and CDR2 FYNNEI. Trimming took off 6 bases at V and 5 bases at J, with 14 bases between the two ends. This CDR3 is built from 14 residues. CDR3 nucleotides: TGTGCCAGCAGGGCCGACAGGAGCTATCAGCCCCAGCATTTT. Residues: CASRADRSYQPQHF.

CDR3 coding DNA: TGTGCGACCTCGTGGGAGGAGGACCAGCCCCAGCATTTT. This translates into CATSWEEDQPQHF. The chain uses TRBV10-3 and TRBJ1-5, with D unclear. Germline values: CDR1 ENHRY, CDR2 SYGVKD. The CDR3 consists of 13 residues.

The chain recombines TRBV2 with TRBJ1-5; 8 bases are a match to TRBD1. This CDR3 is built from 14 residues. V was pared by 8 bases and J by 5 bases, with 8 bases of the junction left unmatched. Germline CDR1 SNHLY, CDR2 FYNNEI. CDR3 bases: TGTGCCAGCGGGGGACAGGCCCGCGATCAGCCCCAGCATTTT. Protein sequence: CASGGQARDQPQHF.

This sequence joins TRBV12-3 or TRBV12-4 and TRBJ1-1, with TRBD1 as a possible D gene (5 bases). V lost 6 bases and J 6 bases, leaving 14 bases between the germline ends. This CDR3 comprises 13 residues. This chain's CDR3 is CASSRDRGAEAFF. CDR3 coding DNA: TGTGCCAGCAGCCGTGACCGGGGGGCTGAAGCTTTCTTT.

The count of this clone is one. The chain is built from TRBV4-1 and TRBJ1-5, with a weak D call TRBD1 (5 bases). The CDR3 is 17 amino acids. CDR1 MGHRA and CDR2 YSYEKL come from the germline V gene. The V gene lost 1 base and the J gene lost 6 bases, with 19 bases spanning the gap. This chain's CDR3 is CASSQGVGRTVGQPQHF. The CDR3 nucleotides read TGCGCCAGCAGCCAAGGGGTGGGGCGTACAGTCGGTCAGCCCCAGCATTTT.

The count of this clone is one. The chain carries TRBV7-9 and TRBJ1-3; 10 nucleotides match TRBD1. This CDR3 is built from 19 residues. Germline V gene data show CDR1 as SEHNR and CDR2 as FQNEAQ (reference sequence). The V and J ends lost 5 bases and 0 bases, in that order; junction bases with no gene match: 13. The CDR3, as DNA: TGTGCCAGCAGCCCACTGGGGGACAGGGGATCAAACTCTGGAAACACCATATATTTT. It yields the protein CASSPLGDRGSNSGNTIYF. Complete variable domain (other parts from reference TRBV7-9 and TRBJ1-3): DTGVSQNPRHKITKRGQNVTFRCDPISEHNRLYWYRQTLGQGPEFLTYFQNEAQLEKSRLLSDRFSAERPKGSFSTLEIQRTEQGDSAMYLCASSPLGDRGSNSGNTIYFGEGSWLTVV.

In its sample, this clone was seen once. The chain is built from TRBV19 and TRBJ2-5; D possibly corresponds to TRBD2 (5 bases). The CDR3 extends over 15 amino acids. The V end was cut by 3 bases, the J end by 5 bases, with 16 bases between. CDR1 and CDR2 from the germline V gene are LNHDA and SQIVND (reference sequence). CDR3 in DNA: TGTGCCAGTAGTATGGGGTTTTTACCGGGGGAGACCCAGTACTTC. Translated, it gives CASSMGFLPGETQYF.

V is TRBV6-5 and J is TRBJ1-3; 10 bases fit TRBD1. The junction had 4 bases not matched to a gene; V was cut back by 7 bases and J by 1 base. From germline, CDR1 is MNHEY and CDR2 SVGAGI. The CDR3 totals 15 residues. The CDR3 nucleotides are TGTGCCAGCATAGGGACAGGGGAATCTGGAAACACCATATATTTT. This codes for CASIGTGESGNTIYF.

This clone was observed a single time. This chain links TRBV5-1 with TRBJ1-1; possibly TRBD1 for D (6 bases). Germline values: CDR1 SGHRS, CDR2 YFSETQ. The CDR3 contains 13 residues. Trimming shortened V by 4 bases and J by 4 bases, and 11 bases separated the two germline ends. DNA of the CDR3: TGCGCCAGCAGCAAGGACAGTAGCACTGAAGCTTTCTTT. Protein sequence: CASSKDSSTEAFF.

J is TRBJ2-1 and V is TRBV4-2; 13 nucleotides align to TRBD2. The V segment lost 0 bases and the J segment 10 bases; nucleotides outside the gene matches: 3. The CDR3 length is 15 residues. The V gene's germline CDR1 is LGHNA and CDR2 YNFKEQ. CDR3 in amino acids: CASSQELAGGREQFF. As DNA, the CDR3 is TGTGCCAGCAGCCAAGAACTAGCGGGGGGGCGGGAGCAGTTCTTC.

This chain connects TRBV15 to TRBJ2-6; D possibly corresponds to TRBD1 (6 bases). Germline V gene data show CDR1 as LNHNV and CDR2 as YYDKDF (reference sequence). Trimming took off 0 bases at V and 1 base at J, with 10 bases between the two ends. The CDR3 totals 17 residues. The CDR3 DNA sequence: TGTGCCACCAGCAGAGACAGGGGCCATTCTGGGGCCAACGTCCTGACTTTC. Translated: CATSRDRGHSGANVLTF.

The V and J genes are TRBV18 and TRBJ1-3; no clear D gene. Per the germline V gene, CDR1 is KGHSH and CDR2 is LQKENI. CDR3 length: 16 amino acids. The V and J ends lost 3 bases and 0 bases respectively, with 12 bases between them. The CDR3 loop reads CASSPSLTNSGNTIYF. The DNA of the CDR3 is TGTGCCAGCTCACCCTCCCTGACAAACTCTGGAAACACCATATATTTT.

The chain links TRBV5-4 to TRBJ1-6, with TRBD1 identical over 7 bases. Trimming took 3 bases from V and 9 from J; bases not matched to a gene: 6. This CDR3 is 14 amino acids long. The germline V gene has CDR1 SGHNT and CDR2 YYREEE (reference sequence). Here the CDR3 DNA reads TGTGCCAGCAGCTCGGGACAGCTGGGTTCACCCCTCCACTTT. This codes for CASSSGQLGSPLHF.

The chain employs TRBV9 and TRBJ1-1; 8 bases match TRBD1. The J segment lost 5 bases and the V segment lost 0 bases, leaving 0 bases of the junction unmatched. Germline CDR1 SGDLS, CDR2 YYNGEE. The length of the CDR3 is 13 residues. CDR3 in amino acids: CASSVGTGTEAFF. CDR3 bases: TGTGCCAGCAGCGTAGGGACAGGGACTGAAGCTTTCTTT.

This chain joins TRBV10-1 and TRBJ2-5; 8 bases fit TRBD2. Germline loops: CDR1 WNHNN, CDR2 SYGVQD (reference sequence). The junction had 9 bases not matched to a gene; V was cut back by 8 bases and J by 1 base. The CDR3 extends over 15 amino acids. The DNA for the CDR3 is TGCGCCAGCGGGCGGCACGGGGGGGCCCAAGAGACCCAGTACTTC. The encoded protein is CASGRHGGAQETQYF.

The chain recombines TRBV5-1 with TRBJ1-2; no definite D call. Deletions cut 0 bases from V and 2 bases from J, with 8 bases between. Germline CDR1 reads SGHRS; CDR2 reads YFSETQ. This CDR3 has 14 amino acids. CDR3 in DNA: TGCGCCAGCAGCTTGGCCGGGGAAAACTATGGCTACACCTTC. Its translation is CASSLAGENYGYTF.

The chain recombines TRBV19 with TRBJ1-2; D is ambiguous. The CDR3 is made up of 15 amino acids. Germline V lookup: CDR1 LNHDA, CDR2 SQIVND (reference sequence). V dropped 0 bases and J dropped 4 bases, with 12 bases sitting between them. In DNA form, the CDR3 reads TGTGCCAGTAGTATAGACGCGGGCGCGGGCTATGGCTACACCTTC. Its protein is CASSIDAGAGYGYTF.

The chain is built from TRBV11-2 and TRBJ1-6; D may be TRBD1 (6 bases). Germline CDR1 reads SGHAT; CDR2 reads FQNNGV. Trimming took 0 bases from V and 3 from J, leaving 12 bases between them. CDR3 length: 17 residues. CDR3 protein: CASSLEGALNYNSPLHF. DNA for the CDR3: TGTGCCAGCAGCTTAGAGGGGGCCCTGAACTATAATTCACCCCTCCACTTT.